This T cell receptor beta chain derives from a study of neurological immune-mediated disorders. The CDR3 runs 19 residues. V shed 4 bases and J shed 2 bases, with 26 bases lying between them. At least ten counts were recorded for this clonotype. A single record per CDR3 protein comes from TCRdb applying MiXCR to the 5' RACE reads. The sample includes roughly 100,000 distinct CDR3 sequences, 3.5% of them seen just once. The receptor's source is a woman younger than 30 with multiple sclerosis. Sequencing was performed on PBMCs. This chain joins TRBV12-3 or TRBV12-4 and TRBJ2-5, with D possibly TRBD2 on 5 matching bases. CDR3 loop: CASSSRALMGGWRQETQYF. The CDR3 region has the DNA TGTGCCAGCAGTTCACGGGCTCTAATGGGCGGGTGGAGACAAGAGACCCAGTACTTC.